Listed here are 13 T cell receptor beta chains from one sample, sequenced in a study of identical twins. TCRdb re-called the 5' RACE reads with MiXCR, one entry per CDR3 protein. The sample lists more than 400,000 distinct CDR3 sequences, roughly 15% seen once, with more than 0.4% in the top ten. Separately, the same data were catalogued under a study of yellow fever vaccine responses in identical twins.

The sequencing input was CD4+ T cells sorted from blood. These receptors originate from a young woman in good health.

This clonotype was seen a few times. This sequence joins TRBV20-1 and TRBJ1-2; 8 bases are shared with TRBD1. In germline, CDR1 is DFQATT, CDR2 SNEGSKA (reference sequence). With V trimmed by 5 bases and J by 8 bases, 7 bases remained unmatched. This CDR3 is 12 amino acids long. The CDR3: CSAPQGAGGYTF. The CDR3 DNA follows: TGCAGTGCTCCCCAGGGGGCAGGAGGCTACACCTTC.

This chain connects TRBV6-1 to TRBJ2-1, with 8 bases fitting TRBD1. The CDR3 covers 15 residues. Germline V gene data show CDR1 as MNHNS and CDR2 as SASEGT. V shed 6 bases, J shed 1 base, and the junction held 5 bases outside the gene matches. The CDR3 is CASSNDRGSYNEQFF. CDR3 DNA: TGTGCCAGCAGCAATGACAGGGGATCCTACAATGAGCAGTTCTTC.

J is TRBJ1-1 and V is TRBV15; D may be TRBD1 (5 bases). Germline CDR1 is LNHNV and CDR2 is YYDKDF (reference sequence). CDR3 size: 13 residues. The V end lost 4 bases, the J end lost 6 bases, and 12 bases lay between the germline ends. In DNA, the CDR3 is TGTGCCACCAGCACCGGGGAGGGGTCTGAAGCTTTCTTT. Its translation: CATSTGEGSEAFF.

This clonotype was counted at least ten times. The rearrangement joins TRBV7-8 to TRBJ2-3; TRBD2 matches 8 bases. Germline V lookup: CDR1 SGHVS, CDR2 FQNEAQ. The CDR3 consists of 17 residues. J lost 6 bases, V lost 2 bases, and 13 bases had no gene match. CDR3 region: CASSLKWIGRAIDTQYF. The CDR3 DNA sequence: TGTGCCAGCAGCTTAAAGTGGATCGGGAGGGCTATTGATACGCAGTATTTT.

The gene calls are TRBV6-1 and TRBJ2-5, with 11 bases identical to TRBD2. V was clipped by 6 bases and J by 2 bases; unmatched bases: 11. Germline CDR1 MNHNS, CDR2 SASEGT. This CDR3 is 17 amino acids long. The CDR3 DNA sequence: TGTGCCAGCAGCCCAGTCCCCGGGACTAGCGGACAAGAGACCCAGTACTTC. Encoded protein: CASSPVPGTSGQETQYF.

The V call is TRBV7-9, the J call TRBJ2-2; no definite D call. V was cut by 2 bases and J by 8 bases, with 12 bases left in between. The CDR3 covers 14 residues. Per germline, CDR1 SEHNR and CDR2 FQNEAQ (reference sequence). As DNA, the CDR3 is TGTGCCAGCAGCTTATTGGGATCGCTGGGGGAGCTGTTTTTT. It translates to CASSLLGSLGELFF.

This clonotype was observed a few times. This chain uses TRBV11-1 with TRBJ2-7, with D tentatively TRBD2 (6 bases). Looked up from germline, CDR1 is SGHAT and CDR2 is FQDESV (reference sequence). Deletions cut 1 base from V and 0 bases from J, with 22 bases between. CDR3 length equals 19 residues. CDR3 loop: CASSLVGGWAGRISYEQYF. DNA of the CDR3: TGTGCCAGCAGCTTAGTAGGTGGGTGGGCGGGACGGATCTCCTACGAGCAGTACTTC.

This clonotype occurred a few times. The chain carries TRBV29-1 and TRBJ2-5; D is uncertain. V gave up 4 bases and J gave up 2 bases, with 8 bases separating them. Germline CDR1 is SQVTM and CDR2 is ANQGSEA. This CDR3 is 12 amino acids long. CDR3 coding DNA: TGCAGCGTTGCTTTTTTACAAGAGACCCAGTACTTC. Encoded protein: CSVAFLQETQYF.

This clonotype has just a few counts. The chain recombines TRBV7-2 with TRBJ2-3, with TRBD2 matching 9 bases. The CDR3 consists of 16 residues. Germline V gives CDR1 SGHTA, CDR2 FQGNSA. The V gene end was trimmed by 1 base and the J gene end by 6 bases; junction bases not matched to a gene: 8. The CDR3 is CASSLVGGGAADTQYF. The CDR3 bases are TGTGCCAGCAGCTTAGTAGGCGGGGGGGCCGCCGATACGCAGTATTTT.

The J gene is TRBJ2-5, the V gene TRBV11-2, with D perhaps TRBD1 (5 bases). This CDR3 has 13 residues. Germline V gives CDR1 SGHAT, CDR2 FQNNGV. Trimming stripped 6 bases from V and 3 bases from J, with 11 bases between. CDR3 residues: CASRWIREETQYF. The DNA for the CDR3 is TGTGCCAGCAGATGGATCAGGGAAGAGACCCAGTACTTC.

This clonotype was counted between two and nine times. This CDR3 reads CAISREINQPQHF. CDR3 bases: TGTGCCATCAGCAGAGAAATAAATCAGCCCCAGCATTTT. This chain links TRBV10-3 with TRBJ1-5, with D unresolved. The CDR3 contains 13 residues. V lost 6 bases, J lost 4 bases, and 10 bases lay in between. Germline V lookup: CDR1 ENHRY, CDR2 SYGVKD.

The rearrangement joins TRBV2 to TRBJ2-5; maybe TRBD1 (5 bases). This CDR3 contains 14 residues. V was trimmed by 6 bases and J by 0 bases, leaving 11 bases between them. Looked up from germline, CDR1 is SNHLY and CDR2 is FYNNEI. CDR3 region: CASRQRTNQETQYF. In nucleotides, the CDR3 is TGTGCCAGCAGGCAGAGGACAAACCAAGAGACCCAGTACTTC.

The genes are TRBV3-1 and TRBJ2-1; 11 bases agree with TRBD2. Trimming at V came to 4 bases and at J to 7 bases, leaving 9 bases not matched to a gene. The CDR3 has 16 residues. Germline values: CDR1 LGHDT, CDR2 YNNKEL (reference sequence). CDR3 in DNA: TGTGCCAGCAGCCGTGGGGCAGCTAGCGGGAGGAATGAGCAGTTCTTC. This gives the protein CASSRGAASGRNEQFF.